Shown below are 30 T cell receptor beta chains from a single sample sequenced in a study of T cells in Graves' hyperthyroidism and ophthalmopathy. Authors of the study amplified TCR beta CDR3 regions from RNA transcripts. HTBI primers were the set used in a first-round RT-PCR of the TCR CDR3. From the multiplex PCR reads, TCRdb called clonotypes with MiXCR, one entry per CDR3 protein. The sample includes around 610,000 distinct CDR3 sequences, roughly 15% seen only once; the top ten take approximately 4.2%. The source material was blood. All receptors come from a woman in her thirties or forties with Graves' ophthalmopathy.

The chain carries TRBV20-1 and TRBJ1-1, with 8 nucleotides matching TRBD1. The germline CDR1 and CDR2 sequences are DFQATT and SNEGSKA (reference sequence). The CDR3 contains 16 residues. J was trimmed by 1 base and V by 3 bases; bases with no gene match: 10. CDR3 DNA sequence: TGCAGTGCTAGGCCCTATATGGACAGGGCGAACACTGAAGCTTTCTTT. It specifies CSARPYMDRANTEAFF.

The table lists this clonotype with a few counts. The chain combines TRBV6-1 with TRBJ1-1; a weak D match, TRBD1 (6 bases). This CDR3 is 14 amino acids long. Trimming removed 2 bases from V and 4 bases from J, with 11 bases in between. Germline CDR1 MNHNS, CDR2 SASEGT. This CDR3 reads CASSEWRGSTEAFF. The DNA of the CDR3 is TGTGCCAGCAGTGAATGGAGGGGGAGCACTGAAGCTTTCTTT.

The table lists this clonotype with a few counts. It may be a read error: a sequence one base away is much more abundant. The V and J genes are TRBV2 and TRBJ2-2; D not resolved. The CDR3 is made up of 15 amino acids. Germline V CDR1 and CDR2: SNHLY, FYNNEI. V lost 8 bases and J lost 9, with 22 bases in between. CDR3 sequence: CASSWAARGTRELFF. The CDR3 DNA reads TGTGCCAGCTCTTGGGCAGCGAGAGGTACCAGGGAGCTGTTTTTT.

The chain joins TRBV4-1 to TRBJ2-7; D ambiguous. Per germline, CDR1 MGHRA and CDR2 YSYEKL. The CDR3 extends over 14 amino acids. The V end was cut by 2 bases, the J end by 2 bases, with 10 bases between. The CDR3 protein is CASSQSHGTYEQYF. The CDR3 region has the DNA TGCGCCAGCAGCCAATCCCACGGCACCTACGAGCAGTACTTC.

At least ten counts were recorded for this clonotype. This chain joins TRBV29-1 and TRBJ2-7, with 7 nucleotides matching TRBD1. The germline gives CDR1 SQVTM, CDR2 ANQGSEA. J lost 2 bases, V lost 0 bases, and 1 base had no gene match. The CDR3 has 13 residues. In DNA, the CDR3 is TGCAGCGTTGAAGATGGGACAGCCTACGAGCAGTACTTC. As protein: CSVEDGTAYEQYF.

Notes on this clonotype: An end of the junction does not agree with germline; a read error may underlie this. V and J are TRBV20-1 and TRBJ1-1, with D tentatively TRBD1 (5 bases). The germline CDR1 and CDR2 sequences are DFQATT and SNEGSKA (reference sequence). The CDR3 is 13 residues long. CDR3 amino acids: CSTPSGVEREASF. The CDR3 bases are TGCAGTACACCATCGGGGGTAGAAAGGGAGGCTTCCTTT.

This clonotype was recorded at least ten times. The V call is TRBV9, the J call TRBJ2-3; no clear D. The CDR3 has 12 residues. V lost 4 bases to trimming and J lost 6 bases, with 9 bases between them. Germline values: CDR1 SGDLS, CDR2 YYNGEE. For the CDR3, the DNA is TGTGCCAGCAGCCCCCATCCCGATACGCAGTATTTT. Its translation is CASSPHPDTQYF.

This chain uses TRBV6-2 or TRBV6-3 with TRBJ2-5; 10 nucleotides line up with TRBD1. CDR3 size: 18 residues. In germline, CDR1 is MNHEY, CDR2 SVGEGT. Unmatched junction bases numbered 14, after V lost 2 bases and J lost 5 bases. The CDR3 region is CASSYTAGQGTRGETQYF. The CDR3 region has the DNA TGTGCCAGCAGTTACACCGCGGGACAGGGGACGAGGGGGGAGACCCAGTACTTC.

This clonotype showed up just a few times. The J gene is TRBJ1-3, the V gene TRBV28; D is uncertain. Trimming took 4 bases from V and 4 from J, leaving 14 bases between them. The CDR3 covers 15 residues. Germline values: CDR1 MDHEN, CDR2 SYDVKM. This CDR3 is CASSSIRVYGNTIYF. The CDR3, as DNA: TGTGCCAGCAGTTCCATCCGGGTGTACGGAAACACCATATATTTT.

In its sample, this clonotype was seen many times. Here the CDR3 reads CASSPEGSYEQYF. CDR3 DNA sequence: TGTGCCAGTAGCCCGGAGGGCTCCTACGAGCAGTACTTC. This chain connects TRBV19 to TRBJ2-7; tentative D call: TRBD2 (6 bases). Germline V CDR1 and CDR2: LNHDA, SQIVND (reference sequence). The CDR3 sequence is 13 residues long. The ends were cut back, 6 bases at V and 0 bases at J, with 9 bases in the middle.

The table lists this clonotype with many counts. The chain couples TRBV11-2 to TRBJ1-2; TRBD1 agrees at 11 bases. CDR3 size: 17 residues. V lost 0 bases and J lost 5; bases outside the gene matches: 8. Germline CDR1 is SGHAT and CDR2 is FQNNGV. CDR3: CASSLDPDRGRGYGYTF. The DNA for the CDR3 is TGTGCCAGCAGCTTAGATCCGGACAGGGGGCGAGGGTATGGCTACACCTTC.

This clonotype showed up many times. V is TRBV15 and J is TRBJ2-5; tentatively, D is TRBD2 (5 bases). CDR3 length equals 14 residues. Trimming took off 9 bases at V and 1 base at J, with 15 bases between the two ends. Germline V gene sequence: CDR1 LNHNV, CDR2 YYDKDF (reference sequence). CDR3: CATTSGAFQETQYF. The CDR3 DNA is TGTGCCACAACCAGCGGAGCATTCCAAGAGACCCAGTACTTC.

This clonotype came up many times. This chain links TRBV28 with TRBJ1-2; 9 bases align to TRBD1. V shed 5 bases and J 8 bases; nucleotides not matched to a gene: 9. The CDR3 is 14 residues long. Germline lookup yields CDR1 MDHEN and CDR2 SYDVKM. The CDR3 nucleotides read TGTGCCAGCAGTCTACCGGGACAGGGTCGGGGCTACACCTTC. Translation gives CASSLPGQGRGYTF.

The table lists this clonotype with many counts. The V and J genes are TRBV19 and TRBJ1-2; 9 bases are a match to TRBD1. Germline trimming cut 3 bases from V and 5 bases from J; bases unmatched to any gene: 4. The length of the CDR3 is 14 residues. Germline-derived CDR1 and CDR2 are LNHDA and SQIVND (reference sequence). The CDR3 reads CASSIPGQGYGYTF. The CDR3 DNA reads TGTGCCAGTAGTATTCCGGGACAGGGTTATGGCTACACCTTC.

This clonotype was recorded many times. The rearrangement joins TRBV20-1 to TRBJ1-3, with unresolved D. The germline gives CDR1 DFQATT, CDR2 SNEGSKA (reference sequence). This CDR3 spans 13 amino acids. Trimming pared 4 bases from V and 0 bases from J, leaving 7 bases between. The CDR3 loop reads CSATGDSGNTIYF. The CDR3 DNA follows: TGCAGTGCTACCGGGGACTCTGGAAACACCATATATTTT.

The rearrangement uses TRBV18 and TRBJ1-5, with TRBD1 as a possible D gene (6 bases). In germline, CDR1 is KGHSH, CDR2 LQKENI. The CDR3 covers 15 residues. Trimming shortened V by 1 base and J by 3 bases, and 10 bases separated the two germline ends. The CDR3 DNA is TGTGCCAGCTCACCACAGGGGGGTGACAATCAGCCCCAGCATTTT. The encoded protein is CASSPQGGDNQPQHF.

This clonotype was counted at least ten times. V usage is TRBV28 and J usage is TRBJ2-7; possible D gene TRBD1, 5 bases. The V and J ends lost 6 bases and 1 base respectively, with 10 bases between them. Germline assignment: CDR1 MDHEN and CDR2 SYDVKM. CDR3 length equals 13 residues. The CDR3 DNA sequence: TGTGCCAGCAGGACAGCTATTTCCTACGAGCAGTACTTC. Translation: CASRTAISYEQYF.

The V call is TRBV6-2 or TRBV6-3, the J call TRBJ2-2, with D hard to call. Germline V gene data show CDR1 as MNHEY and CDR2 as SVGEGT. The CDR3 sequence is 17 residues long. Trimming cost V 2 bases and J 0 bases, with 13 bases left between them. The CDR3, as DNA: TGTGCCAGCAGTTACACTCCGCACAACGCGAACACCGGGGAGCTGTTTTTT. It specifies CASSYTPHNANTGELFF.

This clonotype was counted ten times or more. The chain recombines TRBV12-3 or TRBV12-4 with TRBJ2-7, with D perhaps TRBD2 (5 bases). V gave up 0 bases and J gave up 10 bases, with 10 bases separating them. This CDR3 spans 12 amino acids. CDR3 amino acids: CASSLARAAQYF. CDR3 bases: TGTGCCAGCAGTTTAGCGCGGGCAGCACAGTACTTC.

This clonotype was found many times. The CDR3 protein is CAWQPGTSGETQYF. CDR3 DNA sequence: TGTGCCTGGCAGCCCGGGACTAGCGGAGAGACCCAGTACTTC. This chain joins TRBV30 and TRBJ2-5; 11 positions agree with TRBD2. There are 14 residues in the CDR3. Germline CDR1 is GTSNPN and CDR2 is SVGIG (reference sequence). After removal of 5 bases from V and 4 bases from J, the junction contained 6 bases not matched to a gene.

In its sample, this clonotype was seen many times. The chain's CDR3 is CASSADRDFYGYTF. For the CDR3, the DNA is TGTGCCAGTAGTGCGGACAGGGATTTCTATGGCTACACCTTC. This chain joins TRBV19 and TRBJ1-2, with 8 bases aligning to TRBD1. This CDR3 contains 14 residues. V gave up 5 bases and J gave up 4 bases; unmatched junction bases: 6. Per germline, CDR1 LNHDA and CDR2 SQIVND (reference sequence).

This clonotype was seen at least ten times. The V call is TRBV28, the J call TRBJ2-2; 11 bases are a match to TRBD1. This CDR3 has 16 amino acids. The junction had 10 bases not matched to a gene; V was cut back by 6 bases and J by 7 bases. The germline CDR1 and CDR2 sequences are MDHEN and SYDVKM. CDR3 sequence reads: CASSKLGQGADGELFF. CDR3 bases: TGTGCCAGCAGCAAACTCGGACAGGGGGCGGACGGGGAGCTGTTTTTT.

This clonotype has ten or more counts. V is TRBV11-1 and J is TRBJ2-7, with TRBD2 matching over 9 bases. Trimming at V came to 1 base and at J to 0 bases, leaving 10 bases not matched to a gene. Germline values: CDR1 SGHAT, CDR2 FQDESV (reference sequence). CDR3 size: 18 residues. The CDR3 DNA reads TGTGCCAGCAGCTTAGTAGTCGTGACTAGCGGCCTCTCCTACGAGCAGTACTTC. This codes for CASSLVVVTSGLSYEQYF.

The chain joins TRBV7-3 to TRBJ2-7; D remains unclear. Germline V gives CDR1 SGHTA, CDR2 FQGTGA. This CDR3 is built from 14 residues. V lost 5 bases to trimming and J lost 4 bases, with 15 bases between them. CDR3 amino acids: CASSQRTLSYEQYF. The CDR3, as DNA: TGTGCCAGCAGCCAACGTACGCTTTCGTACGAGCAGTACTTC. The entire variable domain, with the rest obtained from reference TRBV7-3 and TRBJ2-7, is as follows: GAGVSQTPSNKVTEKGKYVELRCDPISGHTALYWYRQSLGQGPEFLIYFQGTGAADDSGLPNDRFFAVRPEGSVSTLKIQRTERGDSAVYLCASSQRTLSYEQYFGPGTRLTVT.

This clonotype was recorded many times. The CDR3 here is CASSHTGGPETQYF. The CDR3 nucleotides are TGTGCCAGCAGCCATACAGGGGGCCCGGAGACCCAGTACTTC. The chain is built from TRBV12-3 or TRBV12-4 and TRBJ2-5; TRBD1 agrees at 9 bases. CDR3 length: 14 amino acids. J gave up 5 bases and V 6 bases, and 7 bases lay outside the gene matches.

This clonotype was picked up a small number of times. One end of the junction is discordant with germline, which a read error may explain. The chain is built from TRBV27 and TRBJ1-1, with D possibly being TRBD1 (6 bases). The CDR3 consists of 13 residues. CDR1 and CDR2 from the germline V gene are MNHEY and SMNVEV (reference sequence). The CDR3 region has the DNA TGTGCCAACAGTCCGGGACTTAGGGGGGAAGCTTTCTTT. Its protein is CANSPGLRGEAFF.

This clonotype has ten or more counts. The chain is built from TRBV28 and TRBJ2-7; 7 bases are shared with TRBD1. V was clipped by 6 bases and J by 6 bases; unmatched bases: 14. The CDR3 extends over 15 amino acids. The V gene's germline CDR1 is MDHEN and CDR2 SYDVKM. The chain's CDR3 is CASRIAGTEIGEQYF. The CDR3 DNA is TGTGCCAGCAGGATAGCCGGGACAGAGATTGGCGAGCAGTACTTC.

V usage is TRBV28 and J usage is TRBJ2-7; D is possibly TRBD1 or TRBD2 (5 bases each). Deletions cut 6 bases from V and 4 bases from J, with 13 bases between. The germline CDR1 and CDR2 sequences are MDHEN and SYDVKM. The CDR3 contains 13 residues. CDR3 DNA sequence: TGTGCCAGCAGGATCATGGGGGTTTACGAGCAGTACTTC. Translating gives CASRIMGVYEQYF.

This clonotype was seen repeatedly, ten times or more. The junction departs from germline at one end; a sequencing error may be responsible. The chain combines TRBV27 with TRBJ2-2, with D tentatively TRBD1 or TRBD2 (5 bases each). The CDR3 runs 13 residues. CDR1 and CDR2 (germline): MNHEY, SMNVEV (reference sequence). The CDR3 DNA follows: TGTGCCAGCAGCTTATCGGGGCCCGGGGAGCTGTTTTTT. Encoded protein: CASSLSGPGELFF.

This clonotype was seen repeatedly, ten times or more. V and J are TRBV6-5 and TRBJ1-2; a weak D match, TRBD1 (6 bases). Germline V gene sequence: CDR1 MNHEY, CDR2 SVGAGI. CDR3 length equals 13 residues. Trimming stripped 8 bases from V and 3 bases from J, with 13 bases between. DNA for the CDR3: TGTGCCAGCGTTACAGGGTTGGACTATGGCTACACCTTC. It encodes CASVTGLDYGYTF.